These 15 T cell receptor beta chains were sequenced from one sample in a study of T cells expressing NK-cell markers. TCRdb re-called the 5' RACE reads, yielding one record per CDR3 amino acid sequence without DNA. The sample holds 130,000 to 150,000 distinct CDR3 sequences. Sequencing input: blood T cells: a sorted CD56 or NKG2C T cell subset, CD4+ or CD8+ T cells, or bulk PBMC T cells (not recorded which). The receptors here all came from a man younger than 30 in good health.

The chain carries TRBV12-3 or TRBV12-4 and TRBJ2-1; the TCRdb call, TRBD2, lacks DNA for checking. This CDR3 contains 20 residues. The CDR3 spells CASTGTSGSVGLGVIDEQFF.

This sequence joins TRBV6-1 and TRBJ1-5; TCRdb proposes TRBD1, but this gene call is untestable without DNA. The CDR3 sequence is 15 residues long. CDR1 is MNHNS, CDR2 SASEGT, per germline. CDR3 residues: CASSPGQFMPQPQHF.

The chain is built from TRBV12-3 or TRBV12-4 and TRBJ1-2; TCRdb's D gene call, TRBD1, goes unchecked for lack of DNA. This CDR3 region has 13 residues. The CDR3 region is CASSDRDNYGYTF.

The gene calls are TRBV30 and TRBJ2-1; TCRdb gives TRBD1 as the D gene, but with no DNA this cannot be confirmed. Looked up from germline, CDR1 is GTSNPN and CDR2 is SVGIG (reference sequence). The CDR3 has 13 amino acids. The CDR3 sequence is CAWAPQAYNEQFF.

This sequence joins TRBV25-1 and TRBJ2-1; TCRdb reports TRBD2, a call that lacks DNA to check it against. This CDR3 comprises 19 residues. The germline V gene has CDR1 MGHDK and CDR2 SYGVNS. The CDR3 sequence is CASSELVFKGPSGINEQFF.

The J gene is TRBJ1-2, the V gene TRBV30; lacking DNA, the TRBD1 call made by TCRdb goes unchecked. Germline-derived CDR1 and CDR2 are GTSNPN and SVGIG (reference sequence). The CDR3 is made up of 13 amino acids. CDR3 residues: CAWSAGQGDGYTF.

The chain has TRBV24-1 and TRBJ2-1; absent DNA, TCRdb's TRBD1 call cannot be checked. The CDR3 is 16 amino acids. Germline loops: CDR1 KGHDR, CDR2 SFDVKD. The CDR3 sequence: CATSDFGTGLAGEQFF.

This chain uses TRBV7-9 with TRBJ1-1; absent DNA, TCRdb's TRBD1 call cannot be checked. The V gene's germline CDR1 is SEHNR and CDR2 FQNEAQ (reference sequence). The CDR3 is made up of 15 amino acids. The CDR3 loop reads CASSIGTGLNTEAFF.

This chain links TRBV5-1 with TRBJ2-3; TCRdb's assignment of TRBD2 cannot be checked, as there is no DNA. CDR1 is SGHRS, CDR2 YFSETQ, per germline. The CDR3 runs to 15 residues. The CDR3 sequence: CASSKGLASTDTQYF.

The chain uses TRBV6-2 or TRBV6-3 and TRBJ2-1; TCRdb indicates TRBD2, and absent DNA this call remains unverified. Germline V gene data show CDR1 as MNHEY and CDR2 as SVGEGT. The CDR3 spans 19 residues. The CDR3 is CASSIPGLAGPSSYNEQFF.

Here the CDR3 reads CSASGHPTYEQYF. V usage is TRBV20-1 and J usage is TRBJ2-7; the D gene TCRdb calls, TRBD1, cannot be checked with no DNA. The CDR3 totals 13 residues. The germline V gene encodes CDR1 DFQATT and CDR2 SNEGSKA (reference sequence).

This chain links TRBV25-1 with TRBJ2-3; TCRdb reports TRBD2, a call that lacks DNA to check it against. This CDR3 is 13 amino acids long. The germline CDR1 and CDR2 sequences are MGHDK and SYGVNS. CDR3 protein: CASLAGPTDTQYF. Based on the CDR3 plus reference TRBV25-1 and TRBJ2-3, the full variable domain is EADIYQTPRYLVIGTGKKITLECSQTMGHDKMYWYQQDPGMELHLIHYSYGVNSTEKGDLSSESTVSRIRTEHFPLTLESARPSHTSQYLCASLAGPTDTQYFGPGTRLTVL.

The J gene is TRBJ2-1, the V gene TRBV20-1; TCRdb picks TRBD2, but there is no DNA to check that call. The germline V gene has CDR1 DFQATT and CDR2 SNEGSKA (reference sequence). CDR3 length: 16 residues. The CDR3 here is CSARPPSGRGANEQFF.

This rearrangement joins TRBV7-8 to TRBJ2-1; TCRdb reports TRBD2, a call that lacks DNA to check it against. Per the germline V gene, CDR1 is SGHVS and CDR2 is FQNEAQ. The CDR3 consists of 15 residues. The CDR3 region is CASSPTAVSYNEQFF.

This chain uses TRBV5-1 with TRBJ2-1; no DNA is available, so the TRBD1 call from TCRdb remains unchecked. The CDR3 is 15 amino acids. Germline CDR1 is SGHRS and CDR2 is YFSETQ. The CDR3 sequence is CASSIGQGASNEQFF.